This TCR beta chain emerged from a study of metastatic and nonmetastatic thyroid tumors. The table lists this clone with many counts. This sequence may be a read error, since a much larger clone differs from it by one base. The CDR3 covers 14 residues. Germline-derived CDR1 and CDR2 are MGHRA and YSYEKL. V dropped 0 bases and J dropped 4 bases, with 9 bases sitting between them. TCRdb re-processed the PCR reads through MiXCR. The sample carries roughly 30,000 clones, 3.7% recorded once. Ahead of thyroid surgery, no patient had received treatment of any kind. This clonotype originated in a male donor with papillary thyroid cancer or a benign thyroid nodule (not recorded which). Some clones in this sample may be carry-over from other donors' samples. The J gene is TRBJ1-1, the V gene TRBV4-1; D gene unclear. Sequenced input: blood. The chain's CDR3 is CASSQEYRGTEAFF. DNA for the CDR3: TGCGCCAGCAGCCAAGAGTATCGGGGCACTGAAGCTTTCTTT.